This T cell receptor (beta chain) was identified in a study of T cells after yellow fever vaccination. In the study overall: Fractions of limited cellularity were prepared by means of SMART-Seq v4 Ultra Low Input.

Findings and limits, study-wide: Subsequent to the booster, the majority of primary-vaccination clones reappeared (around 96% CD4, approximately 90% CD8). The secondary response showed a weaker magnitude and a faster peak, day 5 versus 15.

It was through 5'RACE template switching that TCR cDNA was made, with a universal primer site and UMIs added. TCRdb re-called the 5' RACE reads through MiXCR, storing one row per CDR3 protein. The sample shows roughly 330,000 distinct CDR3 sequences, around 7% of them seen only once. This clonotype was counted between two and nine times. Antigen unknown. The specimen was PBMCs, collected approximately 40 days after the first yellow fever vaccination. The TCR was taken from a man between 18 and 35 years old who received the YFV17D yellow fever vaccine.

The CDR3 DNA sequence: TGCAGCGTGAAGGGGACGTCTGAAGCTTTCTTT. Translated: CSVKGTSEAFF. This chain connects TRBV29-1 to TRBJ1-1, with D possibly being TRBD1 (5 bases). This CDR3 is built from 11 residues. Trimming stripped 6 bases from V and 6 bases from J, with 11 bases between. Germline CDR1 SQVTM, CDR2 ANQGSEA.